Listed below are T cell receptor beta chains from one sample, sequenced in a study of long-term antiretroviral therapy in people with HIV. Sequenced by immunoSEQ multiplex PCR; TCRdb stores in-frame clones only, minus some. This repertoire shows tens of thousands of clones, over 80% found once; its top ten account for around 9%. The sequencing used unsorted PBMCs, collected 1.2 years after starting antiretroviral therapy. All receptors come from a middle-aged woman with HIV. Each CDR3 is given with its conserved first and last residue. Fields, in order: D gene, clone size, J gene, V gene, CDR3 length, CDR3 DNA, CDR3 protein. A D gene is named only where the DNA matches it firmly. Some rows have no size entry. The others give once, few or many, or a class for an expanded clone.

>TRBD1|NA|TRBJ1-1|TRBV27|15
TGTGCCAGCAGTGCTTACAGGGGGCCGGACACTGAAGCTTTCTTT
CASSAYRGPDTEAFF
>NA|NA|TRBJ1-1|TRBV2|13
TGTGCCAGCAGTGAACGTCGGGAGGATGAAGCTTTCTTT
CASSERREDEAFF
>TRBD2|NA|TRBJ2-1|TRBV13|17
TGTGCCAGCAGCGAAACTGAAGCTAGCGGGAGAATAAATGAGCAGTTCTTC
CASSETEASGRINEQFF
>NA|NA|TRBJ2-7|TRBV28|10
TGTGCCAGCAGTTTATACGAGCAGTACTTC
CASSLYEQYF
>TRBD1|medium-sized|TRBJ1-1|TRBV18|12
TGTGCCAGCTCACCACCGACAGGGGCAGCTTTCTTT
CASSPPTGAAFF
>NA|once|TRBJ1-4|TRBV12-5|15
TGTGCTAGTGGTTTTAGGGAAGCAACTAATGAAAAACTGTTTTTT
CASGFREATNEKLFF
>TRBD1|few|TRBJ1-5|TRBV2|15
TGTGCCAGCAGTCCGGGGGGACAGTACTATCAGCCCCAGCATTTT
CASSPGGQYYQPQHF
>TRBD2|NA|TRBJ2-2|TRBV10-3|18
TGTGCCATCAGTGAGAGGTTCCTAGCGGGAGAGAACACCGGGGAGCTGTTTTTT
CAISERFLAGENTGELFF
>NA|NA|TRBJ1-1|TRBV9|16
TGTGCCAGCAGCGTAGGGCCCCCGAAGAGGGGGACTGAAGCTTTCTTT
CASSVGPPKRGTEAFF
>TRBD1|NA|TRBJ2-5|TRBV7-2|15
TGTGCCAGCAGCTCAAGACAGGGAACGGTGGAGACCCAGTACTTC
CASSSRQGTVETQYF
>NA|NA|TRBJ1-1|TRBV4-1|13
TGCGCCAGCAGTCAATCCAATCTCCTTGAAGCTTTCTTT
CASSQSNLLEAFF
>NA|NA|TRBJ2-1|TRBV6-1|15
TGTGCCAGCAGTGAAGGGGAAGCGGGCTACAATGAGCAGTTCTTC
CASSEGEAGYNEQFF
>NA|NA|TRBJ1-1|TRBV29-1|12
TGCAGCGTTGTTGGGGGGAACACTGAAGCTTTCTTT
CSVVGGNTEAFF
>NA|NA|TRBJ2-5|TRBV7-9|12
TGTGCCAGCAGCGCCGAGGGGGAGACCCAGTACTTC
CASSAEGETQYF
>TRBD1|NA|TRBJ1-2|TRBV10-3|15
TGTGCCATCAGTGATAGTGGACAGGGGGGTCAGGGCTACACCTTC
CAISDSGQGGQGYTF
>TRBD2|NA|TRBJ2-3|TRBV19|16
TGTGCCAGTAGTTTTTGGAGCGGGAGGAGCACAGATACGCAGTATTTT
CASSFWSGRSTDTQYF
>NA|NA|TRBJ1-4|TRBV19|13
TGTGCCAGTAGTATAGAAGGATGGGAAAAACTGTTTTTT
CASSIEGWEKLFF
>NA|once|TRBJ2-7|TRBV6-5|12
TGTGCCAGCAGTCCCGGGGGATACGAGCAGTACTTC
CASSPGGYEQYF
>TRBD2|NA|TRBJ2-1|TRBV9|15
TGTGCCAGCAGCGTAGCGGCGGGAGGCGGCAATGAGCAGTTCTTC
CASSVAAGGGNEQFF
>NA|NA|TRBJ1-1|TRBV27|17
TGTGCCAGCAGTTTAAACGGGGGGTACATCCTGAACACTGAAGCTTTCTTT
CASSLNGGYILNTEAFF
>TRBD1|NA|TRBJ2-7|TRBV20-1|11
TGCAGTGCTACACAGGGGACCGAGCAGTACTTC
CSATQGTEQYF
>NA|few|TRBJ2-1|TRBV7-9|15
TGTGCCAGCAGCCCTGAGGGCAGGGGAGTCAATGAGCAGTTCTTC
CASSPEGRGVNEQFF
>NA|NA|TRBJ1-1|TRBV4-2|15
TGTGCCAGCAGCCCTAAGGAGTCCGAGGGCACTGAAGCTTTCTTT
CASSPKESEGTEAFF
>NA|NA|TRBJ2-5|TRBV7-9|13
TGTGCCAGCAGCTTAGTAACCGGAGAGACCCAGTACTTC
CASSLVTGETQYF
>NA|few|TRBJ2-1|TRBV9|12
TGTGCCAGCAGCGCTGAGGGGGATGAGCAGTTCTTC
CASSAEGDEQFF
>NA|NA|TRBJ1-1|TRBV7-9|12
TGTGCCAGCGGAGAATTTCAGGGGCGGGCTTTCTTT
CASGEFQGRAFF
>NA|NA|TRBJ2-7|TRBV21-1|14
TGTGCCAGCAGCACTTCCGCCAGCCTCTACGAGCAGTACTTC
CASSTSASLYEQYF
>NA|NA|TRBJ2-3|TRBV29-1|12
TGCAGCGTTGAAGGGGACGGGAGAGAGCAGTATTTT
CSVEGDGREQYF
>NA|NA|TRBJ2-1|TRBV7-2|16
TGTGCCAGCAGCTCCCTAACGGGAGTGTTTTACAATGAGCAGTTCTTC
CASSSLTGVFYNEQFF
>NA|NA|TRBJ2-1|TRBV28|16
TGTGCCAGCAGTTTTGGGAGCGCTTTCTCCTACAATGAGCAGTTCTTC
CASSFGSAFSYNEQFF
>NA|NA|TRBJ1-1|TRBV30|13
TGTGCCTGGAGCAGGGATGAGAACACTGAAGCTTTCTTT
CAWSRDENTEAFF
>TRBD1|NA|TRBJ2-6|TRBV28|17
TGTGCCAGCAGCGCTGGACAGGGCGCCTCTGGGGCCAACGTCCTGACTTTC
CASSAGQGASGANVLTF
>NA|once|TRBJ1-2|TRBV10-3|14
TGTGCCATCAGTGAAGTCAGCCCTAACTATGGCTACACCTTC
CAISEVSPNYGYTF
>TRBD1|NA|TRBJ1-1|TRBV27|15
TGTGCCAGCAGTCCGGGGGACAGGGGGCGGACTGAAGCTTTCTTT
CASSPGDRGRTEAFF
>NA|NA|TRBJ2-7|TRBV18|13
TGTGCCAGCTCACCGGACATTTTTGGGGAGCAGTACTTC
CASSPDIFGEQYF
>NA|NA|TRBJ1-2|TRBV6-5|14
TGTGCCAGCAGTTACGCCTTAATTAACTATGGCTACACCTTC
CASSYALINYGYTF
>TRBD1|medium-sized|TRBJ2-2|TRBV7-6|14
TGTGCCAGCAGCTTACAGGGGGCTTACGGGGAGCTGTTTTTT
CASSLQGAYGELFF